Listed below are T cell receptor beta chains from one sample, sequenced in a study of cytomegalovirus exposure and HLA in healthy donors. Measured with immunoSEQ multiplex PCR; TCRdb has only the in-frame clones, and not every one. The sample shows 150,000 to 200,000 clones, 70% to 80% of them seen only once. The material sequenced was PBMCs. Receptor source: a man aged 40-55 years in good health and CMV-seronegative. Each CDR3 is given with its conserved first and last residue.

CDR3 length: 13
V gene: TRBV29-1
CDR3 protein: CSVRQGMRNEQFF

CDR3 length: 16
V gene: TRBV18
CDR3 protein: CASSPRPQGSNTEAFF

CDR3 length: 14
V gene: TRBV5-6
CDR3 protein: CASSFRDRGQPQHF

CDR3 length: 16
V gene: TRBV5-6
CDR3 protein: CASSFSSQGIYYGYTF

CDR3 length: 15
V gene: TRBV27
CDR3 protein: CASSPHEALPGELFF

CDR3 length: 13
V gene: TRBV30
CDR3 protein: CAWSYWDSLERYF

CDR3 length: 17
V gene: TRBV7-6
CDR3 protein: CASSLDLVQLGEETQYF

CDR3 length: 17
V gene: TRBV7-3
CDR3 protein: CASSPGRLAGGSDTQYF

CDR3 length: 14
V gene: TRBV5-1
CDR3 protein: CASSVDRVRDTQYF

CDR3 length: 15
V gene: TRBV7-2
CDR3 protein: CASSFNQGVVTEAFF

CDR3 length: 15
V gene: TRBV5-8
CDR3 protein: CASSLDRGRTGELFF

CDR3 length: 14
V gene: TRBV6-6
CDR3 protein: CASSPRGEGTEAFF

CDR3 length: 15
V gene: TRBV28
CDR3 protein: CASSLPTGGYYEQYF

CDR3 length: 16
V gene: TRBV19
CDR3 protein: CASNKHPGTGYSPLHF

CDR3 length: 16
V gene: TRBV5-1
CDR3 protein: CASSLKVAGNTGELFF

CDR3 length: 15
V gene: TRBV5-1
CDR3 protein: CASNREAGAYNEQFF

CDR3 length: 11
V gene: TRBV5-8
CDR3 protein: CASSFLATLHF

CDR3 length: 13
V gene: TRBV5-4
CDR3 protein: CASSSGITYEQYF

CDR3 length: 15
V gene: TRBV7-8
CDR3 protein: CASSFRAATNEKLFF

CDR3 length: 14
V gene: TRBV11-2
CDR3 protein: CASSLGSSGDTQYF